The T cell receptor beta chain described here comes from a study of tumor-infiltrating lymphocytes in primary liver carcinoma. Study summary: Those enrolled were patients of both sexes, who were aged 30 to 69 years.

Co-extraction of both nucleic acids (RNA and DNA) used about 19-33 mg of unsorted bulk tissue. HBV chronically infected the treatment-naive patients. The template, about 550 ng total RNA, yielded TCR beta cDNA made with a constant-region primer. Researchers made the TCR beta libraries by running three nested multiplex PCR rounds with slightly modified ARM-PCR. From the multiplex PCR reads, TCRdb called clonotypes with MiXCR, one entry per CDR3 protein. The data show some 32,000 distinct CDR3 sequences, with 60% to 85% seen just once and roughly a third held by the top ten. This clonotype was seen only once. This sequence was found in a man aged 35 to 55 with primary liver carcinoma and hepatitis B virus infection. Sequenced sample: liver tumor tissue from sampling region 5. The subset denotes: tumor region T5, tumor centre.

The CDR3 region is CASRPSLHRANEQFF. DNA of the CDR3: TGTGCCAGCAGGCCGAGTCTTCATAGGGCCAATGAGCAGTTCTTC. The chain carries TRBV6-1 and TRBJ2-1, with D hard to call. The CDR3 sequence is 15 residues long. V was clipped by 6 bases and J by 6 bases, with 18 bases between them. CDR1 is MNHNS and CDR2 is SASEGT in the germline V gene.